The present entry profiles one T cell receptor (beta chain) with its context. Seattle's cohort entered during active infection and was followed longitudinally. The entry originates in a study of blood T cell repertoires in COVID-19. Overall study: The analysed material was cDNA or gDNA that came from T cells, B-cell-depleted T cells, or PBMCs.

Under the authors' procedure: Reference gene primer amplification gave estimated nucleated cell counts. Generated by immunoSEQ multiplex PCR, the TCRdb table keeps only in-frame clones and is missing some. The V and J calls and clone size come from that table; D and trimming were worked out from the DNA. Of approximately 89,000 clones detected, around 75% appear once; the ten largest clones hold less than 7%. This sequence was found in a man between 65 and 79 years old with COVID-19, enrolled during active disease. Sequenced input: peripheral blood.

The CDR3 DNA reads as TGTGCCAGCAGCCCCGGGACAGGGGGGTTTAAAAACATTCAGTACTTC. Its protein product is CASSPGTGGFKNIQYF. The rearrangement links TRBV6-8 to TRBJ2-4; 11 bases agree with TRBD1. CDR1 is MNHGY and CDR2 is SAAAGT in the germline V gene. The V segment lost 6 bases and the J segment 4 bases; nucleotides outside the gene matches: 8. The CDR3 runs 16 residues.